These 27 T cell receptor beta chains share one sample of origin, sequenced in a study of blood T cell repertoires in COVID-19. Here immunoSEQ multiplex PCR was the method, and the copy in TCRdb shows in-frame clones only, minus some. The sample records 150,000 to 200,000 clones, 80% to 95% being singletons. Sequenced input: peripheral blood. Every receptor here comes from a woman aged 50 to 60 with acute or convalescent COVID-19.

The chain links TRBV18 to TRBJ1-5; D gene uncertain. V was pared by 1 base and J by 0 bases, with 4 bases between. CDR1 is KGHSH and CDR2 is LQKENI in the germline V gene. This CDR3 spans 14 amino acids. The CDR3 bases are TGTGCCAGCTCACCACAGAGTAGCAATCAGCCCCAGCATTTT. Translation: CASSPQSSNQPQHF.

The rearrangement links TRBV19 to TRBJ2-1, with D unclear. Per germline, CDR1 LNHDA and CDR2 SQIVND (reference sequence). This CDR3 is 15 amino acids long. Deletions cut 1 base from V and 0 bases from J, with 7 bases between. The chain's CDR3 is CASSIAQTSYNEQFF. In DNA form, the CDR3 reads TGTGCCAGTAGTATAGCACAGACCTCCTACAATGAGCAGTTCTTC.

The chain links TRBV6-2 or TRBV6-3 to TRBJ1-2; 8 positions agree with TRBD1. Trimming took 4 bases from V and 2 from J; bases not matched to a gene: 6. The CDR3 has 15 amino acids. Germline V lookup: CDR1 MNHEY, CDR2 SVGEGT. CDR3 in amino acids: CASSLHGDRNYGYTF. CDR3 nucleotides: TGTGCCAGCAGTTTACACGGGGACAGGAACTATGGCTACACCTTC.

The chain links TRBV27 to TRBJ1-1; D remains unclear. The CDR3 has 13 amino acids. The germline gives CDR1 MNHEY, CDR2 SMNVEV (reference sequence). Trimming took 6 bases from V and 2 from J, leaving 10 bases between them. The CDR3: CASSHGENTEAFF. The CDR3 DNA follows: TGTGCCAGCAGCCATGGAGAAAACACTGAAGCTTTCTTT.

This chain uses TRBV13 with TRBJ2-5; the D gene is possibly TRBD2 (6 bases). Germline CDR1 and CDR2: PRHDT and FYEKMQ (reference sequence). CDR3 length: 15 residues. Trimming removed 3 bases at V and 2 bases at J, with 13 bases between. CDR3 in DNA: TGTGCCAGCAGCTTGCGGGATCTAGCGCAAGAGACCCAGTACTTC. It yields the protein CASSLRDLAQETQYF.

The CDR3 DNA reads TGTGCCAGCTCAACCGGGACAGGAGCCTACGAGCAGTACTTC. Encoded protein: CASSTGTGAYEQYF. The chain recombines TRBV27 with TRBJ2-7; 8 positions agree with TRBD1. This CDR3 has 14 amino acids. CDR1 is MNHEY, CDR2 SMNVEV, per germline (reference sequence). With V trimmed by 8 bases and J by 2 bases, 8 bases remained unmatched.

The chain carries TRBV5-1 and TRBJ1-5, with TRBD1 matching 7 bases. This CDR3 has 14 residues. V was pared by 4 bases and J by 7 bases, with 8 bases of the junction left unmatched. CDR1 SGHRS and CDR2 YFSETQ come from the germline V gene. The CDR3: CASSPGQAQQPQHF. CDR3 in DNA: TGCGCCAGCAGCCCTGGACAGGCTCAACAGCCCCAGCATTTT. The whole variable domain, remainder taken from reference TRBV5-1 and TRBJ1-5, is KAGVTQTPRYLIKTRGQQVTLSCSPISGHRSVSWYQQTPGQGLQFLFEYFSETQRNKGNFPGRFSGRQFSNSRSEMNVSTLELGDSALYLCASSPGQAQQPQHFGDGTRLSIL.

This chain joins TRBV7-2 and TRBJ1-2; 10 bases are shared with TRBD1. Germline V CDR1 and CDR2: SGHTA, FQGNSA. The CDR3 totals 15 residues. The V segment lost 4 bases and the J segment 6 bases; nucleotides outside the gene matches: 8. The CDR3 is CASSWGTGVKDGYTF. In DNA, the CDR3 is TGTGCCAGCAGCTGGGGGACAGGGGTAAAGGATGGCTACACCTTC.

This chain joins TRBV28 and TRBJ2-7; 9 bases fit TRBD2. V was pared by 5 bases and J by 7 bases, with 15 bases of the junction left unmatched. Per the germline V gene, CDR1 is MDHEN and CDR2 is SYDVKM. The CDR3 runs to 16 residues. DNA for the CDR3: TGTGCCAGCAGTGCCGGGACTAGCTCGCGATTGAAGGAGCAGTACTTC. This gives the protein CASSAGTSSRLKEQYF.

The chain employs TRBV7-9 and TRBJ1-1; the D gene is possibly TRBD1 (6 bases). The germline V and J ends were trimmed by 1 base and 1 base, with 7 bases remaining between them. Germline V gene lookup returns CDR1 SEHNR and CDR2 FQNEAQ (reference sequence). The CDR3 consists of 14 residues. Here the CDR3 DNA reads TGTGCCAGCAGCTTAGTACAGGGGAACACTGAAGCTTTCTTT. As protein: CASSLVQGNTEAFF.

The chain uses TRBV7-2 and TRBJ2-7, with D tentatively TRBD2 (5 bases). Trimming left V 3 bases short and J 2 bases short, with 8 bases between. Germline values: CDR1 SGHTA, CDR2 FQGNSA. The length of the CDR3 is 13 residues. The CDR3 bases are TGTGCCAGCAGCTTTTCCGGGACCTACGAGCAGTACTTC. It specifies CASSFSGTYEQYF. Supplemented by reference TRBV7-2 and TRBJ2-7, the full variable domain reads GAGVSQSPSNKVTEKGKDVELRCDPISGHTALYWYRQSLGQGLEFLIYFQGNSAPDKSGLPSDRFSAERTGGSVSTLTIQRTQQEDSAVYLCASSFSGTYEQYFGPGTRLTVT.

This rearrangement joins TRBV28 to TRBJ1-2; 9 bases align to TRBD1. This CDR3 has 14 residues. V lost 3 bases to trimming and J lost 2 bases; unmatched junction nucleotides: 1. Germline V gene sequence: CDR1 MDHEN, CDR2 SYDVKM. The CDR3 reads CASSFGTGNYGYTF. CDR3 bases: TGTGCCAGCAGTTTCGGGACAGGGAACTATGGCTACACCTTC.

This clone appeared a single time. The genes are TRBV27 and TRBJ1-1; D might be TRBD1 (5 bases). This CDR3 is 13 amino acids long. CDR1 MNHEY and CDR2 SMNVEV come from the germline V gene (reference sequence). Trimming pared 3 bases from V and 6 bases from J, leaving 11 bases between. The CDR3 here is CASSFSRGAEAFF. The CDR3 nucleotides are TGTGCCAGCAGTTTCTCAAGGGGCGCTGAAGCTTTCTTT.

Only one count was recorded for this clone. This chain uses TRBV19 with TRBJ2-5, with a possible D match to TRBD1 (5 bases). The CDR3 runs to 13 residues. Trimming took 2 bases from V and 1 from J, leaving 5 bases between them. In germline, CDR1 is LNHDA, CDR2 SQIVND (reference sequence). CDR3 sequence: CASSIQGQETQYF. CDR3 in DNA: TGTGCCAGTAGTATACAGGGCCAAGAGACCCAGTACTTC.

The chain recombines TRBV7-3 with TRBJ2-1; 12 bases are a match to TRBD2. Germline trimming cut 3 bases from V and 10 bases from J; bases unmatched to any gene: 10. This CDR3 spans 16 amino acids. Germline V gene lookup returns CDR1 SGHTA and CDR2 FQGTGA. The CDR3 coding sequence is TGTGCCAGCAGCTTCAGGACTAGCGGGGCCTTAACGGAGCAGTTCTTC. Translation: CASSFRTSGALTEQFF.

The gene calls are TRBV2 and TRBJ2-3; 8 bases align to TRBD2. V was clipped by 6 bases and J by 2 bases; unmatched bases: 7. CDR3 length: 15 residues. Germline CDR1 is SNHLY and CDR2 is FYNNEI. Here the CDR3 DNA reads TGTGCCAGCAGCCCCGGACTAGCAAACACAGATACGCAGTATTTT. Its translation is CASSPGLANTDTQYF.

This clone was found once. The chain employs TRBV2 and TRBJ1-6; tentatively, D is TRBD1 (5 bases). Trimming pared 3 bases from V and 8 bases from J, leaving 11 bases between. The germline V gene has CDR1 SNHLY and CDR2 FYNNEI. The CDR3 consists of 14 residues. CDR3: CASSDARADSPLHF. The CDR3 DNA is TGTGCCAGCAGTGACGCCAGGGCGGATTCACCCCTCCACTTT.

In this sample, this clone turned up a few times. The chain combines TRBV7-9 with TRBJ1-2; 9 nucleotides agree with TRBD1. The CDR3 runs 13 residues. V lost 5 bases to trimming and J lost 5 bases; unmatched junction nucleotides: 3. Germline CDR1 reads SEHNR; CDR2 reads FQNEAQ (reference sequence). The CDR3 sequence: CASSPGTGYGYTF. In DNA, the CDR3 is TGTGCCAGCAGCCCCGGGACAGGGTATGGCTACACCTTC.

The chain couples TRBV13 to TRBJ1-2; maybe TRBD1 (5 bases). The V and J ends lost 0 bases and 5 bases respectively, with 13 bases between them. Germline values: CDR1 PRHDT, CDR2 FYEKMQ (reference sequence). CDR3 length equals 15 residues. CDR3 protein: CASSLGSGREYGYTF. The CDR3, as DNA: TGTGCCAGCAGCTTAGGATCAGGGCGTGAGTATGGCTACACCTTC.

The chain uses TRBV11-2 and TRBJ1-1; D perhaps matches TRBD1 (5 bases). V gave up 11 bases and J gave up 1 base, with 17 bases separating them. There are 14 residues in the CDR3. Germline CDR1 SGHAT, CDR2 FQNNGV. CDR3 loop: CASHAWGKNTEAFF. The CDR3 DNA reads as TGTGCCTCCCATGCCTGGGGCAAGAACACTGAAGCTTTCTTT.

The CDR3 here is CASSSGTLYEQYF. For the CDR3, the DNA is TGTGCCAGCAGTTCCGGGACACTCTACGAGCAGTACTTC. The chain couples TRBV28 to TRBJ2-7; D possibly corresponds to TRBD1 (6 bases). The V gene lost 4 bases and the J gene lost 3 bases, with 10 bases spanning the gap. CDR1 and CDR2 from the germline V gene are MDHEN and SYDVKM. The CDR3 has 13 amino acids. Variable domain in full (rest from reference TRBV28 and TRBJ2-7): DVKVTQSSRYLVKRTGEKVFLECVQDMDHENMFWYRQDPGLGLRLIYFSYDVKMKEKGDIPEGYSVSREKKERFSLILESASTNQTSMYLCASSSGTLYEQYFGPGTRLTVT.

The rearrangement links TRBV7-2 to TRBJ2-3; tentative D call: TRBD2 (5 bases). The V and J ends lost 8 bases and 3 bases respectively, with 12 bases between them. CDR1 is SGHTA, CDR2 FQGNSA, per germline. This CDR3 has 13 amino acids. CDR3 DNA: TGTGCCAGCGAGGGATTTAGGACAGATACGCAGTATTTT. Amino acids: CASEGFRTDTQYF.

J is TRBJ2-7 and V is TRBV21-1; the D call in the table, TRBD1, was not verified against the DNA. TRBV21-1 is classified as a pseudogene. The CDR3 runs to 16 residues. The CDR3 sequence: CASSNFGTAISYEQYF. The CDR3 bases are TGTGCCAGCAGCAACTTTGGTACAGCTATCTCCTACGAGCAGTACTTC.

The chain recombines TRBV28 with TRBJ2-3; weak D call: TRBD1 (5 bases). Germline V lookup: CDR1 MDHEN, CDR2 SYDVKM. The CDR3 extends over 16 amino acids. The V and J ends lost 4 bases and 0 bases respectively, with 14 bases between them. CDR3 sequence reads: CASSSQVNPSTDTQYF. CDR3 DNA: TGTGCCAGCAGTTCACAGGTGAACCCTAGCACAGATACGCAGTATTTT.

The chain is built from TRBV7-2 and TRBJ2-5; the D gene is possibly TRBD2 (6 bases). V shed 4 bases and J shed 5 bases, with 11 bases lying between them. The CDR3 is made up of 13 amino acids. Germline CDR1 and CDR2: SGHTA and FQGNSA. The CDR3 nucleotides read TGTGCCAGCAGCTCGTTAGCGGCGGAGACCCAGTACTTC. It yields the protein CASSSLAAETQYF.

The chain recombines TRBV10-3 with TRBJ2-5, with 9 bases lining up with TRBD1. Unmatched junction bases numbered 7, after V lost 6 bases and J lost 5 bases. There are 14 residues in the CDR3. CDR1 is ENHRY, CDR2 SYGVKD, per germline. The CDR3 nucleotides read TGTGCCATCAGAGGGACAGGGCAGGAGGAGACCCAGTACTTC. It specifies CAIRGTGQEETQYF.

This clone was seen just once. The rearrangement joins TRBV7-3 to TRBJ1-1, with 9 nucleotides matching TRBD1. V lost 4 bases, J lost 4 bases, and 7 bases stayed unmatched. From germline, CDR1 is SGHTA and CDR2 FQGTGA. CDR3 length: 15 amino acids. CDR3 protein: CASSSPGQGITEAFF. The CDR3 DNA is TGTGCCAGCAGCTCACCGGGACAGGGAATCACTGAAGCTTTCTTT.